Below are 11 T cell receptor beta chains sequenced from a single sample in a study of blood T cell repertoires in COVID-19. The protocol was immunoSEQ multiplex PCR, while the TCRdb copy is restricted to in-frame clones and leaves out a portion. The sample shows 310,000 or so clones, roughly 87% of them seen only once. The specimen sequenced was PBMCs or T cells enriched from blood (not recorded which). These receptors were taken from a woman aged 18 to 35 who had recovered from COVID-19.

This clone was recorded only once. The rearrangement links TRBV5-1 to TRBJ2-4, with D perhaps TRBD2 (6 bases). The CDR3 runs 16 residues. Trimming took off 0 bases at V and 0 bases at J, with 10 bases between the two ends. Germline CDR1 SGHRS, CDR2 YFSETQ. The CDR3 sequence is CASSLGDSLAKNIQYF. CDR3 nucleotides: TGCGCCAGCAGCTTGGGGGACTCCTTAGCCAAAAACATTCAGTACTTC.

The CDR3 nucleotides are TGTGCCAGTAGTTCGCGGGAGTATTCACCCCTCCACTTT. Its translation: CASSSREYSPLHF. The chain uses TRBV19 and TRBJ1-6; D uncertain. This CDR3 spans 13 amino acids. V was pared by 5 bases and J by 8 bases, with 10 bases between. CDR1 and CDR2 from the germline V gene are LNHDA and SQIVND (reference sequence).

Regarding this clone: The sample holds other DNA sequences that translate to the same CDR3. V and J are TRBV18 and TRBJ1-2; D perhaps matches TRBD1 (5 bases). V shed 2 bases and J shed 2 bases, with 9 bases lying between them. The CDR3 is 14 residues long. Per germline, CDR1 KGHSH and CDR2 LQKENI. The DNA for the CDR3 is TGTGCCAGCTCACCAACAGGAAAAAACTATGGCTACACCTTC. Translated, it gives CASSPTGKNYGYTF. The full variable domain, in which reference TRBV18 and TRBJ1-2 provide the parts outside the CDR3, is NAGVMQNPRHLVRRRGQEARLRCSPMKGHSHVYWYRQLPEEGLKFMVYLQKENIIDESGMPKERFSAEFPKEGPSILRIQQVVRGDSAAYFCASSPTGKNYGYTFGSGTRLTVV.

This clone has more than one count but fewer than ten. The V and J genes are TRBV5-6 and TRBJ1-2; no reliable D call. V lost 0 bases and J 4 bases, leaving 7 bases between the germline ends. CDR1 and CDR2 from the germline V gene are SGHDT and YYEEEE. The CDR3 is made up of 13 amino acids. The CDR3 loop is CASSLDRTYGYTF. In DNA form, the CDR3 reads TGTGCCAGCAGCTTGGATAGAACCTATGGCTACACCTTC.

V and J are TRBV19 and TRBJ2-3; 9 bases are a match to TRBD1. J gave up 6 bases and V 3 bases, and 7 bases lay outside the gene matches. The CDR3 is 15 residues long. Per germline, CDR1 LNHDA and CDR2 SQIVND (reference sequence). This CDR3 reads CASSIKGQGSDTQYF. In DNA form, the CDR3 reads TGTGCCAGTAGTATTAAGGGACAGGGTTCCGATACGCAGTATTTT.

V is TRBV6-5 and J is TRBJ2-3; the match to TRBD2 covers 8 bases. CDR1 and CDR2 from the germline V gene are MNHEY and SVGAGI. The CDR3 runs 15 residues. V shed 7 bases and J 2 bases; nucleotides not matched to a gene: 8. This CDR3 is CASTPLAVLTDTQYF. As DNA, the CDR3 is TGTGCCAGCACCCCACTAGCGGTCCTCACAGATACGCAGTATTTT.

The V call is TRBV5-5, the J call TRBJ1-1, with TRBD1 as a possible D gene (6 bases). This CDR3 has 15 residues. V lost 0 bases and J lost 1, with 10 bases in between. Per germline, CDR1 SGHKS and CDR2 YYEKEE (reference sequence). In nucleotides, the CDR3 is TGTGCCAGCAGCTTGGTGGCAGGGGCGAACACTGAAGCTTTCTTT. Amino acids: CASSLVAGANTEAFF.

The chain couples TRBV6-2 or TRBV6-3 to TRBJ1-2, with D possibly matching TRBD1 (5 bases). The germline CDR1 and CDR2 sequences are MNHEY and SVGEGT. The CDR3 loop spans 15 amino acids. V shed 5 bases and J shed 8 bases, with 21 bases lying between them. Written as DNA, the CDR3 is TGTGCCAGCAGTGACCGGGACTTTGATTTCGAGGGCTACACCTTC. Residues: CASSDRDFDFEGYTF.

The J gene is TRBJ1-2, the V gene TRBV11-2; TRBD1 aligns across 7 bases. The CDR3 is made up of 14 amino acids. Trimming took 5 bases from V and 4 from J; bases not matched to a gene: 7. CDR1 is SGHAT, CDR2 FQNNGV, per germline. The CDR3 coding sequence is TGTGCCAGCAGCGAACAGGGGCTCCTCTATGGCTACACCTTC. Translation gives CASSEQGLLYGYTF.

J is TRBJ2-3 and V is TRBV4-2, with TRBD1 identical over 7 bases. There are 16 residues in the CDR3. CDR1 is LGHNA, CDR2 YNFKEQ, per germline. Trimming at V came to 4 bases and at J to 10 bases, leaving 17 bases not matched to a gene. CDR3 coding DNA: TGTGCCAGCAGCCTGACGATAGACAGGGCCCATGTCGCGCAGTATTTT. This codes for CASSLTIDRAHVAQYF.

The chain recombines TRBV19 with TRBJ2-2; TRBD2 agrees at 11 bases. Germline CDR1 is LNHDA and CDR2 is SQIVND (reference sequence). The CDR3 length is 17 residues. V lost 9 bases to trimming and J lost 1 base; unmatched junction nucleotides: 10. The chain's CDR3 is CASSISSGGLNTGELFF. The CDR3 coding sequence is TGTGCCAGCTCTATATCTAGCGGGGGGCTGAACACCGGGGAGCTGTTTTTT.